The next 5 T cell receptor beta chains were all read from a single sample in a study of control samples from healthy donors and cancer patients (TCRdb year 2020). The library was produced with the immunoSEQ multiplex PCR assay. TCRdb mirrors the immuneACCESS table, restricted to in-frame sequences. Some clones are absent from its copies; in checked studies, under half trace to an unresolved V gene, and the reason for the others is unknown. This sample holds about 84,000 clones; approximately 80% were observed only once. The ten largest account for 11% of the sample. Sequencing used PBMCs. The receptors were gathered from a man in his 60s with head and neck cancer.

In this sample, this clone turned up a few times. The chain has TRBV10-3 and TRBJ1-1; a possible D gene is TRBD1 (5 bases). The CDR3 is made up of 11 amino acids. CDR1 and CDR2 (germline): ENHRY, SYGVKD. Trimming pared 6 bases from V and 3 bases from J, leaving 5 bases between. The CDR3 nucleotides read TGTGCCATCAGGGGGGACACTGAAGCTTTCTTT. Protein sequence: CAIRGDTEAFF.

The chain joins TRBV5-6 to TRBJ2-2, with a possible D match to TRBD1 (5 bases). V dropped 3 bases and J dropped 0 bases, with 21 bases sitting between them. This CDR3 is 19 amino acids long. Germline V CDR1 and CDR2: SGHDT, YYEEEE. DNA for the CDR3: TGTGCCAGCAGCTCCCGTTTCGAAACCGACAGTACGAACACCGGGGAGCTGTTTTTT. This gives the protein CASSSRFETDSTNTGELFF.

The genes are TRBV15 and TRBJ1-1; the D gene is possibly TRBD1 (6 bases). V was pared by 0 bases and J by 8 bases, with 10 bases between. The CDR3 length is 13 residues. Germline-derived CDR1 and CDR2 are LNHNV and YYDKDF (reference sequence). CDR3 region: CATSREGGGEAFF. CDR3 nucleotides: TGTGCCACCAGCAGAGAGGGGGGGGGCGAAGCTTTCTTT.

The chain recombines TRBV9 with TRBJ1-1; 7 nucleotides line up with TRBD1. In germline, CDR1 is SGDLS, CDR2 YYNGEE. This CDR3 is 15 amino acids long. J was trimmed by 4 bases and V by 4 bases; bases with no gene match: 10. The CDR3 sequence: CASSKTGTVGTEAFF. CDR3 nucleotides: TGTGCCAGCAGCAAAACCGGGACAGTGGGCACTGAAGCTTTCTTT.

The table lists this clone with a few counts. The rearrangement joins TRBV19 to TRBJ1-5; the D is unclear. This CDR3 is 17 amino acids long. Germline V gene data show CDR1 as LNHDA and CDR2 as SQIVND (reference sequence). With 3 bases removed from V and 0 bases from J, the gap between germline ends came to 15 bases. CDR3 sequence reads: CASSIFTAEPSNQPQHF. DNA for the CDR3: TGTGCCAGTAGTATCTTTACGGCGGAACCTAGCAATCAGCCCCAGCATTTT.